The 24 T cell receptor beta chains below were found in one sample sequenced in a study of post-analysis software for immune sequencing data. Their specific antigens are unknown. The library was made from cDNA and included unique molecular identifiers. TCRdb reprocessed the PCR reads with MiXCR, giving one entry per CDR3 protein. This sample has approximately 160,000 distinct CDR3 sequences; approximately 28% occur once, and the top ten carry about 1.6%. Study-level results: TRBV segments more frequent in patients than in controls numbered about 5 and included TRBV5-6, TRBV5-1 and TRBV20-1.

The sequencing input was blood. The source is a girl between 5 and 17 years old with multiple sclerosis.

This clonotype was picked up many times. V gene TRBV12-3 or TRBV12-4 combines with J gene TRBJ1-2, with D maybe TRBD1 (5 bases). V was shortened by 10 bases and J by 8 bases, with 20 bases between the two germline ends. This CDR3 comprises 13 residues. The CDR3 bases are TGTGCCATCCCTTTGGACGGGGCTCGCGGCTACACCTTC. As protein: CAIPLDGARGYTF.

The chain is built from TRBV20-1 and TRBJ1-5; a possible D gene is TRBD1 (5 bases). The CDR3 totals 13 residues. Per the germline V gene, CDR1 is DFQATT and CDR2 is SNEGSKA (reference sequence). The V end was cut by 2 bases, the J end by 4 bases, with 9 bases between. CDR3 in amino acids: CSARRTLNQPQHF. CDR3 sequence (DNA): TGCAGTGCTAGACGGACACTTAATCAGCCCCAGCATTTT.

V and J are TRBV7-9 and TRBJ2-1, with 10 bases aligning to TRBD1. The germline V gene encodes CDR1 SEHNR and CDR2 FQNEAQ (reference sequence). V trimming: 6 bases; J trimming: 2 bases; junction bases outside the gene matches: 4. The CDR3 is 15 amino acids. This CDR3 is CASRRDRGPYNEQFF. The CDR3, as DNA: TGTGCCAGCAGACGGGACAGGGGACCCTACAATGAGCAGTTCTTC.

This clonotype was seen at least ten times. DNA of the CDR3: TGCAGTGCCCCAGGGGGAAGCGATCCTGGGGCCAACGTCCTGACTTTC. Its translation: CSAPGGSDPGANVLTF. The J gene is TRBJ2-6, the V gene TRBV20-1, with TRBD1 identical over 7 bases. The trim removed 6 bases at V and 2 bases at J, leaving 10 bases unmatched. There are 16 residues in the CDR3. CDR1 DFQATT and CDR2 SNEGSKA come from the germline V gene (reference sequence).

V usage is TRBV20-1 and J usage is TRBJ2-1; TRBD1 agrees at 11 bases. The V and J ends lost 6 bases and 7 bases, in that order; junction bases with no gene match: 11. CDR1 is DFQATT, CDR2 SNEGSKA, per germline (reference sequence). The CDR3 sequence is 15 residues long. CDR3 in amino acids: CSAPIGQGASNEQFF. The DNA for the CDR3 is TGCAGTGCCCCTATTGGACAGGGGGCATCAAATGAGCAGTTCTTC.

This clonotype has only a few counts. This may be a read error, as it is one base from a much larger clone. The chain is built from TRBV6-1 and TRBJ2-3; 11 positions agree with TRBD2. J gave up 3 bases and V 5 bases, and 13 bases lay outside the gene matches. The CDR3 spans 18 residues. From germline, CDR1 is MNHNS and CDR2 SASEGT. Written as DNA, the CDR3 is TGTGCCAGCAGTCAGGGGACTAGCGGAGTCTATGTGACAGATACGCAGTATTTT. Translated, it gives CASSQGTSGVYVTDTQYF.

This rearrangement joins TRBV12-3 or TRBV12-4 to TRBJ2-3, with 11 bases matching TRBD2. This CDR3 has 16 residues. The V and J ends lost 3 bases and 2 bases, in that order; junction bases with no gene match: 4. CDR3 nucleotide sequence: TGTGCCAGCAGTTTTTTACTAGCGGGAGCCACAGATACGCAGTATTTT. It encodes CASSFLLAGATDTQYF.

There are a few counts of this clonotype. The chain couples TRBV29-1 to TRBJ1-5; tentative D call: TRBD1 (5 bases). CDR3 size: 13 residues. Germline V gives CDR1 SQVTM, CDR2 ANQGSEA. The ends were cut back, 7 bases at V and 5 bases at J, with 15 bases in the middle. The CDR3 bases are TGCAGCGCTGGGGCGGGGATGGATCAGCCCCAGCATTTT. Protein sequence: CSAGAGMDQPQHF.

This clonotype was counted at least ten times. A junction end diverges from the germline sequence, so it may reflect a read error. The V and J genes are TRBV7-2 and TRBJ2-3; D is perhaps TRBD1 (6 bases). The CDR3 is 14 residues long. Germline CDR1 reads SGHTA; CDR2 reads FQGNSA. The CDR3 sequence is CASSLLQGTDTQYF. The CDR3 DNA follows: TGTGCCAGCAGCTTACTACAGGGCACCGATACGCAGTATTTT. The variable domain in full, with the rest retrieved from reference TRBV7-2 and TRBJ2-3, is GAGVSQSPSNKVTEKGKDVELRCDPISGHTALYWYRQSLGQGLEFLIYFQGNSAPDKSGLPSDRFSAERTGGSVSTLTIQRTQQEDSAVYLCASSLLQGTDTQYFGPGTRLTVL.

A few counts support this clonotype. V usage is TRBV5-1 and J usage is TRBJ1-5; 7 bases fit TRBD1. Looked up from germline, CDR1 is SGHRS and CDR2 is YFSETQ. CDR3 size: 15 residues. V gave up 3 bases and J gave up 0 bases; unmatched junction bases: 3. CDR3 sequence reads: CASSSGQNSNQPQHF. Written as DNA, the CDR3 is TGCGCCAGCAGCTCGGGACAGAATAGCAATCAGCCCCAGCATTTT.

The sample holds many counts of this clonotype. The CDR3 loop is CASSLEGNSPLHF. For the CDR3, the DNA is TGTGCCAGCAGTTTAGAGGGGAATTCACCCCTCCACTTT. This chain connects TRBV12-3 or TRBV12-4 to TRBJ1-6, with D possibly being TRBD1 (5 bases). This CDR3 has 13 amino acids. Trimming removed 1 base from V and 7 bases from J, with 5 bases in between.

The rearrangement links TRBV12-3 or TRBV12-4 to TRBJ2-2, with 10 bases lining up with TRBD1. V shed 6 bases, J shed 4 bases, and the junction held 11 bases outside the gene matches. The CDR3 spans 17 residues. The CDR3 DNA reads as TGTGCCAGCAGCGGGACAGGGGACCTCGCGGCCACCGGGGAGCTGTTTTTT. The encoded protein is CASSGTGDLAATGELFF.

For this clonotype: This may be a read error, as it is one base from a much larger clone. The V gene is TRBV20-1, the J gene TRBJ2-1; the match to TRBD2 covers 7 bases. The germline CDR1 and CDR2 sequences are DFQATT and SNEGSKA (reference sequence). The junction had 4 bases not matched to a gene; V was cut back by 0 bases and J by 2 bases. The CDR3 length is 15 residues. CDR3: CSARDPAGPYNEQFF. The DNA of the CDR3 is TGCAGTGCTAGAGATCCAGCGGGGCCCTACAATGAGCAGTTCTTC.

V and J are TRBV11-2 and TRBJ2-1; D might be TRBD1 (6 bases). Germline V CDR1 and CDR2: SGHAT, FQNNGV. The CDR3 has 12 amino acids. Trimming took 5 bases from V and 7 from J, leaving 9 bases between them. This CDR3 reads CASSDQGNEQFF. As DNA, the CDR3 is TGTGCCAGCAGCGACCAGGGGAATGAGCAGTTCTTC.

Ten or more counts support this clonotype. The chain recombines TRBV29-1 with TRBJ2-1; tentative D call: TRBD2 (6 bases). There are 10 residues in the CDR3. Trimming removed 7 bases at V and 15 bases at J, with 16 bases between. Looked up from germline, CDR1 is SQVTM and CDR2 is ANQGSEA. For the CDR3, the DNA is TGCAGCGCCGGACGGGACGGGGGGTTCTTC. Its protein is CSAGRDGGFF.

With respect to this clonotype: The junction differs from germline at one of its ends, possibly a read error. The chain uses TRBV11-1 and TRBJ2-1, with 8 bases matching TRBD2. The J call may not be correct, given that the DNA end is closer to TRBJ2-7. Germline assignment: CDR1 SGHAT and CDR2 FQDESV (reference sequence). This CDR3 has 16 residues. In DNA, the CDR3 is TGTGCCGGCAGCTTAGGGAGCGGGAGCTCCTACAATGAGCAGTACTTC. Protein product: CAGSLGSGSSYNEQYF.

Many counts were recorded for this clonotype. CDR3 amino acids: CASSSSGTGYEQYF. CDR3 sequence (DNA): TGTGCCAGCAGTTCCTCCGGGACAGGTTACGAGCAGTACTTC. The rearrangement uses TRBV12-3 or TRBV12-4 and TRBJ2-7; 8 bases map to TRBD1. This CDR3 comprises 14 residues. With V trimmed by 4 bases and J by 4 bases, 6 bases remained unmatched.

Worth noting for this clonotype: This may come from a read error, since a much larger clone is one base off. The chain links TRBV5-1 to TRBJ2-5; D possibly corresponds to TRBD2 (5 bases). TRBJ2-7 explains the end of the DNA better; the J call may be wrong. CDR3 length equals 15 residues. CDR1 and CDR2 from the germline V gene are SGHRS and YFSETQ. CDR3 residues: CASSLVPSRENEQYF. The CDR3 nucleotides are TGCGCCAGCAGCTTGGTTCCAAGTAGGGAGAACGAGCAGTACTTC.

Only a few counts were recorded for this clonotype. A much bigger clone sits one base away, suggesting this may be a read error. This chain links TRBV29-1 with TRBJ2-5, with D unclear. The closer fit of TRBJ2-7 to the DNA end suggests the J call may be wrong. CDR1 is SQVTM, CDR2 ANQGSEA, per germline. The CDR3 contains 13 residues. The CDR3 reads CSVEYQQEYEQYF. In DNA form, the CDR3 reads TGCAGCGTTGAATACCAGCAGGAGTACGAGCAGTACTTC.

This clonotype was seen at least ten times. The V call is TRBV15, the J call TRBJ2-1; D uncertain. Germline values: CDR1 LNHNV, CDR2 YYDKDF (reference sequence). This CDR3 has 13 amino acids. V was trimmed by 0 bases and J by 7 bases, leaving 7 bases between them. The CDR3 DNA sequence: TGTGCCACCAGCAGAGACCAGCAAAATGAGCAGTTCTTC. It translates to CATSRDQQNEQFF.

This clonotype has ten or more counts. The CDR3 here is CASSLSGTVYEQYF. DNA of the CDR3: TGTGCCAGCAGTTTATCCGGGACAGTCTACGAGCAGTACTTC. This chain uses TRBV27 with TRBJ2-7, with 7 bases fitting TRBD1. The V segment lost 0 bases and the J segment 3 bases; nucleotides outside the gene matches: 2. This CDR3 spans 14 amino acids. From germline, CDR1 is MNHEY and CDR2 SMNVEV (reference sequence).

This clonotype was observed a few times. A much more abundant neighbour one base away suggests this may be a read error. The chain is built from TRBV7-2 and TRBJ2-1, with D hard to call. The V gene lost 4 bases and the J gene lost 6 bases, with 1 base spanning the gap. Germline assignment: CDR1 SGHTA and CDR2 FQGNSA. The CDR3 sequence is 10 residues long. CDR3 sequence reads: CASSCNEQFF. As DNA, the CDR3 is TGTGCCAGCAGCTGCAATGAGCAGTTCTTC.

Concerning this clonotype: Its ends do not fully match the called genes, so a read error is possible. The gene calls are TRBV28 and TRBJ2-2; no clear D. Germline CDR1 is MDHEN and CDR2 is SYDVKM. This CDR3 has 14 amino acids. Here the CDR3 DNA reads TGTGCCAGTAGTTTAGATCGGTACACCGGGGAGCTGTTTTTT. Translated: CASSLDRYTGELFF.

On this clonotype itself: Possible read error: a much larger clone is one base away. The V call is TRBV12-3 or TRBV12-4, the J call TRBJ2-7; 8 bases match TRBD2. This CDR3 comprises 13 residues. The J segment lost 5 bases and the V segment lost 2 bases, leaving 2 bases of the junction unmatched. The DNA for the CDR3 is TGTGCCAGCAGTTTAAGGCGGGGGGACGAGCAGTACTTC. Amino acid sequence: CASSLRRGDEQYF.